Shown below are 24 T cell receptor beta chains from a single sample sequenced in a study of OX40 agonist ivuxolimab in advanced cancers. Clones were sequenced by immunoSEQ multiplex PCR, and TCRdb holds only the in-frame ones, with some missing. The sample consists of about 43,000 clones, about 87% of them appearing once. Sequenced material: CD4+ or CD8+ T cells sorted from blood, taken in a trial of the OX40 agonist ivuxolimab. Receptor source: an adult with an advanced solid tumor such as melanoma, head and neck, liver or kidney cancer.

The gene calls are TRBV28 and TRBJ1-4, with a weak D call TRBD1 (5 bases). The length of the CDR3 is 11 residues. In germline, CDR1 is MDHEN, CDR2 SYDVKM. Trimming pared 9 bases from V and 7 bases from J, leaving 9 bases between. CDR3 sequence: CASKRGEKLFF. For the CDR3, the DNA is TGTGCCAGTAAAAGGGGTGAAAAACTGTTTTTT.

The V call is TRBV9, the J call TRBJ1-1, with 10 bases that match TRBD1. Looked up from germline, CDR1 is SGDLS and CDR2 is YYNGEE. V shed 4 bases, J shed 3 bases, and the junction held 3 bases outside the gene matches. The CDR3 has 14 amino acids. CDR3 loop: CASSLGTGDTEAFF. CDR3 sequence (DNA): TGTGCCAGCAGCCTCGGGACAGGGGACACTGAAGCTTTCTTT. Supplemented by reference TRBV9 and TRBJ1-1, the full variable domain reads DSGVTQTPKHLITATGQRVTLRCSPRSGDLSVYWYQQSLDQGLQFLIQYYNGEERAKGNILERFSAQQFPDLHSELNLSSLELGDSALYFCASSLGTGDTEAFFGQGTRLTVV.

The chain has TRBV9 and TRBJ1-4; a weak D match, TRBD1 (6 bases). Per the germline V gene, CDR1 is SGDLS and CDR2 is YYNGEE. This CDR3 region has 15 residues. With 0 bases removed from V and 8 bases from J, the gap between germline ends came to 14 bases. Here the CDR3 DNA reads TGTGCCAGCAGCGTAGAGGGGGACAAAAGAGAAAAACTGTTTTTT. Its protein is CASSVEGDKREKLFF.

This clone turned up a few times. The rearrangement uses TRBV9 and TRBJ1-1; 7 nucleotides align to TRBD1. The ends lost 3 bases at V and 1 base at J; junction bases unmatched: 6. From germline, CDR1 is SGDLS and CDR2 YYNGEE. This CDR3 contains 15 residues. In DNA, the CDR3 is TGTGCCAGCAGCGAACTACAGGGGTGGAACACTGAAGCTTTCTTT. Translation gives CASSELQGWNTEAFF.

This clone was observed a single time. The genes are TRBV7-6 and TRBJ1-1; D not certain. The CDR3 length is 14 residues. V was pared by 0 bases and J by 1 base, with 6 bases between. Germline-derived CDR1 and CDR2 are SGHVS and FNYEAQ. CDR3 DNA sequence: TGTGCCAGCAGCTTAGCGTTTCCGAACACTGAAGCTTTCTTT. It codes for CASSLAFPNTEAFF.

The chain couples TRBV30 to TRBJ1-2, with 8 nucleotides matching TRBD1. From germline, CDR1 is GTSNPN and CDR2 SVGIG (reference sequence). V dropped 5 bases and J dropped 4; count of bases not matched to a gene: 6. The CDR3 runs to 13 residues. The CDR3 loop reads CAWGDRSLYGYTF. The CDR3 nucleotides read TGTGCCTGGGGGGACAGGTCCCTCTATGGCTACACCTTC.

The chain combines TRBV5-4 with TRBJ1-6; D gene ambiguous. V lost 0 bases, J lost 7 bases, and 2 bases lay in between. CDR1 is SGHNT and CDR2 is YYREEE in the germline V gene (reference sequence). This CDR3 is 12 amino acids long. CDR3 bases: TGTGCCAGCAGCTTGGGAAATTCACCCCTCCACTTT. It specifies CASSLGNSPLHF.

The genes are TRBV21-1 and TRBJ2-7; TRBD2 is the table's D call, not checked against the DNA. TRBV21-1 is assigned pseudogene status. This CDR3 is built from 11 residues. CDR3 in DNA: TGTGCCAGCAGAGCCGGGGGTAAGCAGTACTTC. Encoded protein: CASRAGGKQYF.

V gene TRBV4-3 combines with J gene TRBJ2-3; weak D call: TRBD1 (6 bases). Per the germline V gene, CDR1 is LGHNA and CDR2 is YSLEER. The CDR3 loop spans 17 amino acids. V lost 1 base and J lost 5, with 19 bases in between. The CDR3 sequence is CASSQVGTGWRGDTQYF. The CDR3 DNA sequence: TGCGCCAGCAGCCAAGTAGGAACAGGGTGGCGCGGAGATACGCAGTATTTT.

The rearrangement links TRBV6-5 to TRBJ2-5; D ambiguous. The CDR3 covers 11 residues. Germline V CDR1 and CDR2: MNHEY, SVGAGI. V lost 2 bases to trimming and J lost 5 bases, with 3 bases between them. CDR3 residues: CASSYGETQYF. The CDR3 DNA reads TGTGCCAGCAGTTACGGGGAGACCCAGTACTTC.

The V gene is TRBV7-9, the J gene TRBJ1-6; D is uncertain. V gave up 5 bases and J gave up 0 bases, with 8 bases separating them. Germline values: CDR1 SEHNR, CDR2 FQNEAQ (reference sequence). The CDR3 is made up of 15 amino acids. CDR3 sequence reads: CASSPGGSYNSPLHF. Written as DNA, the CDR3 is TGTGCCAGCAGCCCCGGAGGCTCCTATAATTCACCCCTCCACTTT.

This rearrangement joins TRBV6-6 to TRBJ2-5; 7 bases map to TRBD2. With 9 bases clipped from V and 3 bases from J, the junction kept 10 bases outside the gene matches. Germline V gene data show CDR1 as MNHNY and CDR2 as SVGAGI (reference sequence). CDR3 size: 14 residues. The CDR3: CASGGLYSEETQYF. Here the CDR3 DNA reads TGTGCCAGTGGGGGACTATACAGCGAAGAGACCCAGTACTTC.

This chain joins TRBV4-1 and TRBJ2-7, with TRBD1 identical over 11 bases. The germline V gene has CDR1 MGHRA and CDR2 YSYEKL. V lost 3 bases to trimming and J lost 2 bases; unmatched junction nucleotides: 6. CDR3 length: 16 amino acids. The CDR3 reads CASSHRPGQGAYEQYF. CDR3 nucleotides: TGCGCCAGCAGCCATCGCCCGGGACAGGGGGCCTACGAGCAGTACTTC.

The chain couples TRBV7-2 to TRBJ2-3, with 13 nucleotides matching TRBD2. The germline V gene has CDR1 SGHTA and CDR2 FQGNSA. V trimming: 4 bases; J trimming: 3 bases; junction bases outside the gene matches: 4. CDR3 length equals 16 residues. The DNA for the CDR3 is TGTGCCAGCAGCTCACTAGCGGGGGGGCCGACAGATACGCAGTATTTT. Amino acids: CASSSLAGGPTDTQYF.

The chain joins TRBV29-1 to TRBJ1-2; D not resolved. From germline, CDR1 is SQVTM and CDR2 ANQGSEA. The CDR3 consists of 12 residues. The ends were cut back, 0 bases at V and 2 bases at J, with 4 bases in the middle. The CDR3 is CSVEERNYGYTF. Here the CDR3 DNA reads TGCAGCGTTGAAGAGAGAAACTATGGCTACACCTTC.

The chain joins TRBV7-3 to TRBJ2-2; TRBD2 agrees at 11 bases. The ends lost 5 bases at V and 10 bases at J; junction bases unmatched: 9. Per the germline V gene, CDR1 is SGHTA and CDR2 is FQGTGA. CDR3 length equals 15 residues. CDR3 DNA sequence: TGTGCCAGCAGCCCTAGCGGGGGGCGGCATAAGGAGCTGTTTTTT. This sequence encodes CASSPSGGRHKELFF.

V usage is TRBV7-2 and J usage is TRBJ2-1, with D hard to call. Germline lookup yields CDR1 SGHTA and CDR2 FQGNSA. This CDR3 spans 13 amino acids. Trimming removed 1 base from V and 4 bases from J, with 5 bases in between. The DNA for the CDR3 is TGTGCCAGCAGCTTAGGTCGGTACAATGAGCAGTTCTTC. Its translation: CASSLGRYNEQFF.

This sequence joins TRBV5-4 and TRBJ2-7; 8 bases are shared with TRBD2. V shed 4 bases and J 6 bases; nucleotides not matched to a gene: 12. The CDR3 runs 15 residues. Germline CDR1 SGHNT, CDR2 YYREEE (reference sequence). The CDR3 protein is CASSLQGSGKPEQYF. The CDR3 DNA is TGTGCCAGCAGCCTTCAGGGTAGCGGGAAGCCCGAGCAGTACTTC.

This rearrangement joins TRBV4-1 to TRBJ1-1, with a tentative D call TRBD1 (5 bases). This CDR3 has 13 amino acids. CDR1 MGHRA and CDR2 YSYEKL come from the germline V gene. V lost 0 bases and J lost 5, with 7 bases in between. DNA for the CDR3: TGCGCCAGCAGCCAAGATCAGGGTACTGAAGCTTTCTTT. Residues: CASSQDQGTEAFF.

CDR3 sequence (DNA): TGTGCCAGCAGTGAAGAGGTGGGGGGCGTGGGCACTGAAGCTTTCTTT. This codes for CASSEEVGGVGTEAFF. The chain joins TRBV6-1 to TRBJ1-1; perhaps TRBD1 as D (6 bases). CDR1 MNHNS and CDR2 SASEGT come from the germline V gene. Trimming removed 1 base at V and 4 bases at J, with 16 bases between. This CDR3 comprises 16 residues.

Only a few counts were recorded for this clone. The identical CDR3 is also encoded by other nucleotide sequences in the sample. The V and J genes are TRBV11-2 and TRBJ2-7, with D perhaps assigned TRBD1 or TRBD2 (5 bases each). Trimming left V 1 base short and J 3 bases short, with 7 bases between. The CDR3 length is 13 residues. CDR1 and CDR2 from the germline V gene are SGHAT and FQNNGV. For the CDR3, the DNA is TGTGCCAGCAGCTTAGGGGACGGCTACGAGCAGTACTTC. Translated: CASSLGDGYEQYF.

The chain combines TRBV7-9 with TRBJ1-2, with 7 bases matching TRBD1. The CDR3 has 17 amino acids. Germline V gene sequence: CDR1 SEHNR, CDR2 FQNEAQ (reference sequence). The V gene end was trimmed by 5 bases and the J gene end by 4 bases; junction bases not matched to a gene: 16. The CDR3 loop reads CASSASGGGGGFYGYTF. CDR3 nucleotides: TGTGCCAGCAGCGCCAGCGGGGGAGGGGGCGGTTTCTATGGCTACACCTTC.

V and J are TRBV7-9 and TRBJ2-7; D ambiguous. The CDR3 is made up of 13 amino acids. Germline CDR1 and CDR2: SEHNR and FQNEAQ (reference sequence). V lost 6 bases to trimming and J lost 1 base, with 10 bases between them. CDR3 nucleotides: TGTGCCAGCAGTCTCCTCGGTTCCTACGAGCAGTACTTC. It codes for CASSLLGSYEQYF.

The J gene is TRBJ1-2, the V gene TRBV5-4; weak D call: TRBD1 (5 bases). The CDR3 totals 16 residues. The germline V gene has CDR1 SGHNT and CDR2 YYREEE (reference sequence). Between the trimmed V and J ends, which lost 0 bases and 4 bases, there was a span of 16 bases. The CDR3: CASSLDIGELGYGYTF. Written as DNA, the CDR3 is TGTGCCAGCAGCTTGGATATAGGGGAACTGGGCTATGGCTACACCTTC.